The following is a T cell receptor (beta chain) sequence with its context. Its cognate antigen is unknown. This specimen belongs to a study of cytomegalovirus exposure and HLA in healthy donors. General study points: In a later analysis, an Asian-associated ancestry cluster reportedly showed fewer N-insertions than the approximately 640-donor mean.

It was with 60 Vbeta and 13 Jbeta primers that the PCR ran. Sequenced by immunoSEQ multiplex PCR; TCRdb stores in-frame clones only, minus some. The sample has 150,000 to 200,000 clones, about four fifths seen once. The specimen was PBMCs. The TCR was taken from a young woman in good health and CMV-seronegative.

The chain's CDR3 is CASSEAAGGWGETQYF. CDR3 DNA sequence: TGTGCCAGCAGTGAAGCGGCAGGGGGTTGGGGGGAGACCCAGTACTTC. The chain recombines TRBV6-1 with TRBJ2-5, with TRBD1 matching over 7 bases. The CDR3 length is 16 residues. The germline gives CDR1 MNHNS, CDR2 SASEGT. The trim removed 0 bases at V and 5 bases at J, leaving 9 bases unmatched.